This T cell receptor beta chain was identified in a study of regulatory T cells in long-lasting Graves disease. In the study overall: Persistence in Graves' disease required over 5 years of antithyroid drugs plus positive TSH receptor antibodies.

A remark on this clonotype: Its target is unknown.

CDR3 length equals 16 residues. V lost 3 bases and J 6 bases, leaving 19 bases between the germline ends. In germline, CDR1 is SGHRS, CDR2 YFSETQ. Points from the study as a whole: Persistent patients had more shared public clonotypes (roughly 2,700) than new patients (roughly 940).

Investigators prepared the TCR beta libraries by applying iRepertoire HTBI primers and Arm-PCR of CDR3 regions. Authors' data handling: In the combined samples, roughly 60 TRBV and 14 TRBJ segments were identified. TCRdb re-called the multiplex PCR reads with MiXCR, one entry per CDR3 protein. The V and J calls were not made by the authors but by TCRdb's processing. The sample records about 450,000 distinct CDR3 sequences, 23% being singletons. The time point was: persistent/refractory GD, antithyroid drugs over 5 years with positive TRAb. After RNA was extracted from PBMCs, the TCR library was made from it. An endocrinology department located in Xi'an, China, was where the patients came from.

The starting material was peripheral blood mononuclear cells (PBMCs), obtained when the disease was refractory, from a patient treated with antithyroid drugs. This chain connects TRBV5-1 to TRBJ1-5; a weak D match, TRBD1 (5 bases). This clonotype was sampled from a female donor with Graves disease. The CDR3 is CASSSLGQGFSQPQHF. Written as DNA, the CDR3 is TGCGCCAGCAGCTCCCTAGGACAAGGGTTTTCTCAGCCCCAGCATTTT. The full variable domain, in which reference TRBV5-1 and TRBJ1-5 provide the parts outside the CDR3, is KAGVTQTPRYLIKTRGQQVTLSCSPISGHRSVSWYQQTPGQGLQFLFEYFSETQRNKGNFPGRFSGRQFSNSRSEMNVSTLELGDSALYLCASSSLGQGFSQPQHFGDGTRLSIL.